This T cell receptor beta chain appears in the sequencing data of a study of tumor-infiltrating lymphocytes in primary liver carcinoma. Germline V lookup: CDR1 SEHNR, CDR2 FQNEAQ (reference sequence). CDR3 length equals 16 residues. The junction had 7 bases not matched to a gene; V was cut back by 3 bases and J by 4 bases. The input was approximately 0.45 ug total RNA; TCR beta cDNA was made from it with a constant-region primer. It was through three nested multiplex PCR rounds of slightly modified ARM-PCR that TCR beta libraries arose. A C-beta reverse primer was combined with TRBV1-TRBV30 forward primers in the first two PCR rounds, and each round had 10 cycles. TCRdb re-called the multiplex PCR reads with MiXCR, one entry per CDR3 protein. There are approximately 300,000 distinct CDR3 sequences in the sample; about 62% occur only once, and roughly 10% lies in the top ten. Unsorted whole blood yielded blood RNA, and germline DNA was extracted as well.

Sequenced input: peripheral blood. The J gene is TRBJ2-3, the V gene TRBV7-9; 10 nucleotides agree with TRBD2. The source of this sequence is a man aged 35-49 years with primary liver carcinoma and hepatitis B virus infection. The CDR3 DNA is TGTGCCAGCAGCTTGGTTAGCGGGAGGATGGCAGATACGCAGTATTTT. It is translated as CASSLVSGRMADTQYF.